The 32 T cell receptor beta chains below come from one sample, sequenced in a study of blood T cells in healthy people across ages. Primed by a sample-barcoded 5' primer and a J-beta primer mix, a second PCR proceeded for about 7 to 12 cycles. TCRdb re-called the 5' RACE reads with MiXCR, one entry per CDR3 protein. The sample carries some 900,000 distinct CDR3 sequences, around 48% recorded once. The specimen was blood. The receptors shown here come from a man younger than 45 in good health.

This clonotype appeared many times. The J gene is TRBJ2-7, the V gene TRBV7-2; D gene uncertain. The CDR3 extends over 13 amino acids. The germline V and J ends were trimmed by 4 bases and 5 bases, with 12 bases remaining between them. Germline-derived CDR1 and CDR2 are SGHTA and FQGNSA. CDR3 loop: CASSYRKPDEQYF. CDR3 nucleotide sequence: TGTGCCAGCAGCTATAGGAAACCCGACGAGCAGTACTTC.

In its sample, this clonotype was seen many times. One end of the junction does not line up with germline, which may come from a read error. The rearrangement uses TRBV5-1 and TRBJ1-2; the D is unclear. Germline V gene sequence: CDR1 SGHRS, CDR2 YFSETQ. This CDR3 is built from 13 residues. Here the CDR3 reads CASSLAENYGYTF. In DNA form, the CDR3 reads TGTGCCAGCAGCTTAGCTGAAAACTATGGCTACACCTTC.

Details on this clonotype: The junction departs from germline at one end; a sequencing error may be responsible. The gene calls are TRBV12-3 or TRBV12-4 and TRBJ2-1; D is possibly TRBD2 (6 bases). This CDR3 is built from 16 residues. In nucleotides, the CDR3 is TGTGCCAGCAGTTTGGGATCCGGGAGAATTCCTAATGAGCAGTTTTTC. This sequence encodes CASSLGSGRIPNEQFF.

The chain carries TRBV14 and TRBJ2-6; D is possibly TRBD1 (5 bases). V dropped 0 bases and J dropped 3 bases, with 9 bases sitting between them. Germline V lookup: CDR1 SGHDN, CDR2 FVKESK. This CDR3 is built from 16 residues. CDR3: CASSQEKGFGANVLTF. In DNA form, the CDR3 reads TGTGCCAGCAGCCAAGAAAAGGGGTTTGGGGCCAACGTCCTGACTTTC.

The chain combines TRBV12-3 or TRBV12-4 with TRBJ2-7; D is unclear. The CDR3 length is 14 residues. V was trimmed by 3 bases and J by 4 bases, leaving 13 bases between them. CDR3 nucleotides: TGTGCCAGCAGTTTGGACGGCGTGTTGTACGAGCAGTACTTC. This gives the protein CASSLDGVLYEQYF.

The chain uses TRBV29-1 and TRBJ2-5; D is possibly TRBD1 (5 bases). There are 13 residues in the CDR3. V was pared by 5 bases and J by 4 bases, with 14 bases between. Germline assignment: CDR1 SQVTM and CDR2 ANQGSEA. In DNA form, the CDR3 reads TGCAGCGTTAGGTGGGGCCCGGGAGAGACCCAGTACTTC. Amino acid sequence: CSVRWGPGETQYF.

A note on this clonotype: The junction differs from germline at one of its ends, possibly a read error. V is TRBV7-3 and J is TRBJ1-5, with 10 bases that match TRBD1. The CDR3 totals 19 residues. The V gene's germline CDR1 is SGHTA and CDR2 FQGTGA. The CDR3 sequence: CAGSPPRDRGVLSNQPQHF. The CDR3 coding sequence is TGTGCCGGCAGCCCCCCCCGGGACAGGGGTGTATTGAGCAATCAGCCCCAGCATTTT.

This clonotype appeared a few times. This rearrangement joins TRBV2 to TRBJ2-3; a possible D gene is TRBD2 (6 bases). CDR1 and CDR2 (germline): SNHLY, FYNNEI. The CDR3 covers 15 residues. V was clipped by 4 bases and J by 0 bases, with 11 bases between them. For the CDR3, the DNA is TGTGCCAGCAGTGTCTTTGCGGGGAGCACAGATACGCAGTATTTT. This translates into CASSVFAGSTDTQYF.

CDR3 sequence (DNA): TGTGCCAGCAGTTTTTCAGGGGGTAACGACGAGCAGTACTTC. Translation gives CASSFSGGNDEQYF. The chain carries TRBV12-3 or TRBV12-4 and TRBJ2-7; 7 bases map to TRBD1. This CDR3 has 14 residues. The V segment lost 3 bases and the J segment 5 bases; nucleotides outside the gene matches: 7.

V and J are TRBV7-2 and TRBJ1-6; the D gene is possibly TRBD1 (6 bases). The germline CDR1 and CDR2 sequences are SGHTA and FQGNSA. Trimming took 2 bases from V and 7 from J, leaving 9 bases between them. The CDR3 is made up of 14 amino acids. CDR3 sequence reads: CASSLMQGNSPLHF. CDR3 sequence (DNA): TGTGCCAGCAGCTTAATGCAGGGGAATTCACCCCTCCACTTT.

This clonotype was observed a handful of times. The gene calls are TRBV29-1 and TRBJ1-2; possible D gene TRBD1, 5 bases. This CDR3 is 16 amino acids long. Trimming cost V 2 bases and J 6 bases, with 22 bases left between them. Germline lookup yields CDR1 SQVTM and CDR2 ANQGSEA. The CDR3 sequence is CSVEPGQGLSYDGYTF. In DNA form, the CDR3 reads TGCAGCGTTGAACCGGGGCAGGGACTATCGTATGATGGCTACACCTTC.

This rearrangement joins TRBV6-2 or TRBV6-3 to TRBJ2-5, with D perhaps given as TRBD1 or TRBD2 (5 bases each). From germline, CDR1 is MNHEY and CDR2 SVGEGT. The CDR3 sequence is 16 residues long. V lost 8 bases, J lost 3 bases, and 22 bases lay in between. The CDR3 nucleotides are TGTGCCAGCTGGGGAGCCCTGAGAACAGGAGAAGAGACCCAGTACTTC. Translating gives CASWGALRTGEETQYF.

This clonotype was seen a handful of times. CDR3 in DNA: TGTGCCAGCAGTGAAGATCAGGCAGGGTTTAATGAGCAGTTCTTC. Translating gives CASSEDQAGFNEQFF. V is TRBV6-1 and J is TRBJ2-1, with D perhaps matching TRBD1 (5 bases). With 1 base removed from V and 7 bases from J, the gap between germline ends came to 14 bases. There are 15 residues in the CDR3. Germline CDR1 is MNHNS and CDR2 is SASEGT.

Only one count was recorded for this clonotype. This chain connects TRBV24-1 to TRBJ2-3; 7 nucleotides align to TRBD2. There are 17 residues in the CDR3. With V trimmed by 3 bases and J by 0 bases, 8 bases remained unmatched. The V gene's germline CDR1 is KGHDR and CDR2 SFDVKD. CDR3 residues: CATSDRPGLSSTDTQYF. CDR3 nucleotides: TGTGCCACCAGTGATCGCCCGGGACTATCTAGCACAGATACGCAGTATTTT.

This clonotype was seen a handful of times. The chain uses TRBV4-2 and TRBJ1-2, with D maybe TRBD1 (6 bases). The CDR3 has 22 amino acids. Trimming took 4 bases from V and 4 from J, leaving 37 bases between them. The germline gives CDR1 LGHNA, CDR2 YNFKEQ. The CDR3 reads CASSREGQGRSHRGARGYGYTF. In DNA, the CDR3 is TGTGCCAGCAGCCGTGAGGGGCAGGGGCGTTCCCATCGTGGAGCTCGGGGCTATGGCTACACCTTC.

This clonotype turned up a few times. The chain recombines TRBV5-5 with TRBJ2-7; TRBD1 or TRBD2 may be the D gene (5 bases each). CDR1 is SGHKS and CDR2 is YYEKEE in the germline V gene (reference sequence). Trimming took 4 bases from V and 2 from J, leaving 19 bases between them. The CDR3 length is 16 residues. This CDR3 is CASSSSWDEGAYEQYF. The CDR3 region has the DNA TGTGCCAGCAGCAGTAGTTGGGACGAGGGAGCCTACGAGCAGTACTTC.

This clonotype has a handful of counts. This chain uses TRBV4-3 with TRBJ2-7; D may match TRBD1 or TRBD2 (8 bases each). There are 17 residues in the CDR3. CDR1 and CDR2 (germline): LGHNA, YSLEER. V was trimmed by 5 bases and J by 5 bases, leaving 25 bases between them. CDR3 protein: CASSRQGIRGGINEQYF. CDR3 nucleotide sequence: TGCGCCAGCAGCAGACAGGGGATCCGCGGGGGGATAAACGAGCAGTACTTC.

J is TRBJ2-1 and V is TRBV27; either TRBD1 or TRBD2 may supply D (6 bases each). This CDR3 comprises 15 residues. Trimming left V 5 bases short and J 2 bases short, with 13 bases between. Germline values: CDR1 MNHEY, CDR2 SMNVEV (reference sequence). This chain's CDR3 is CASSGWGAPYNEQFF. In DNA, the CDR3 is TGTGCCAGCAGTGGGTGGGGGGCCCCCTACAATGAGCAGTTCTTC.

V is TRBV20-1 and J is TRBJ2-7; 10 bases are a match to TRBD2. The CDR3 extends over 14 amino acids. The V gene end was trimmed by 3 bases and the J gene end by 2 bases; junction bases not matched to a gene: 4. In germline, CDR1 is DFQATT, CDR2 SNEGSKA (reference sequence). The CDR3 is CSASGTSATYEQYF. The CDR3 DNA is TGCAGTGCTAGCGGGACTAGCGCGACCTACGAGCAGTACTTC.

Only a few counts were recorded for this clonotype. CDR3 protein: CASKMAGQYQETQYF. CDR3 DNA: TGTGCCAGCAAAATGGCGGGACAGTACCAAGAGACCCAGTACTTC. This rearrangement joins TRBV6-2 or TRBV6-3 to TRBJ2-5, with D perhaps matching TRBD1 (7 bases). V was clipped by 7 bases and J by 0 bases, with 15 bases between them. CDR3 length equals 15 residues. CDR1 is MNHEY, CDR2 SVGEGT, per germline.

The sample holds a few counts of this clonotype. The rearrangement links TRBV25-1 to TRBJ1-2; D may be TRBD1 (6 bases). V dropped 4 bases and J dropped 1 base, with 10 bases sitting between them. Germline CDR1 and CDR2: MGHDK and SYGVNS. This CDR3 has 14 amino acids. The CDR3 bases are TGTGCCAGCAGTGTAGGACAGCTTAACTATGGCTACACCTTC. This codes for CASSVGQLNYGYTF.

The CDR3 DNA follows: TGTGCCAGCAGCCCCCGACGAGCGGGGGGGCATGAGCAGTTCTTC. This sequence encodes CASSPRRAGGHEQFF. This chain links TRBV7-3 with TRBJ2-1; 10 bases fit TRBD2. With V trimmed by 5 bases and J by 8 bases, 9 bases remained unmatched. In germline, CDR1 is SGHTA, CDR2 FQGTGA. The CDR3 is 15 residues long. Using reference TRBV7-3 and TRBJ2-1 for the parts outside the CDR3, the full variable domain is GAGVSQTPSNKVTEKGKYVELRCDPISGHTALYWYRQSLGQGPEFLIYFQGTGAADDSGLPNDRFFAVRPEGSVSTLKIQRTERGDSAVYLCASSPRRAGGHEQFFGPGTRLTVL.

The chain employs TRBV14 and TRBJ2-7; D is undetermined. V was clipped by 3 bases and J by 6 bases, with 9 bases between them. CDR1 SGHDN and CDR2 FVKESK come from the germline V gene. This CDR3 has 12 amino acids. Here the CDR3 reads CASSQGKTEQYF. In DNA, the CDR3 is TGTGCCAGCAGCCAGGGTAAGACCGAGCAGTACTTC.

This clonotype occurred a few times. The chain combines TRBV20-1 with TRBJ2-5; D is ambiguous. CDR1 DFQATT and CDR2 SNEGSKA come from the germline V gene (reference sequence). The CDR3 totals 11 residues. V was trimmed by 8 bases and J by 2 bases, leaving 9 bases between them. The CDR3: CSTGPQETQYF. In DNA, the CDR3 is TGCAGTACCGGACCACAAGAGACCCAGTACTTC.

The chain employs TRBV6-4 and TRBJ2-1; possible D gene TRBD1, 5 bases. Between the trimmed V and J ends, which lost 9 bases and 7 bases, there was a span of 22 bases. CDR1 and CDR2 from the germline V gene are MRHNA and SNTAGT. The CDR3 is made up of 15 amino acids. CDR3 region: CASLTLQVVVNEQFF. The CDR3 DNA follows: TGTGCCAGTCTTACCTTACAGGTAGTGGTTAATGAGCAGTTCTTC.

This clonotype was found a few times. The rearrangement links TRBV28 to TRBJ2-7; TRBD2 aligns across 8 bases. The DNA end is a closer match to TRBJ2-5, so the J assignment may be wrong. The CDR3 has 16 residues. Per the germline V gene, CDR1 is MDHEN and CDR2 is SYDVKM. In DNA, the CDR3 is TGTGCCAGCAGTTTATTGCGCGGGGGGTGGGAGGAGACCCAGTACTTC. This codes for CASSLLRGGWEETQYF.

This clonotype was seen only once. The V gene is TRBV7-2, the J gene TRBJ1-1, with 9 bases aligning to TRBD1. The CDR3 sequence is 15 residues long. With V trimmed by 7 bases and J by 4 bases, 10 bases remained unmatched. Germline CDR1 and CDR2: SGHTA and FQGNSA. The CDR3 DNA is TGTGCCAGCATCCAAACAGGGGGCTCGGTCACTGAAGCTTTCTTT. Protein: CASIQTGGSVTEAFF. The whole variable domain, filled in from reference TRBV7-2 and TRBJ1-1, reads GAGVSQSPSNKVTEKGKDVELRCDPISGHTALYWYRQSLGQGLEFLIYFQGNSAPDKSGLPSDRFSAERTGGSVSTLTIQRTQQEDSAVYLCASIQTGGSVTEAFFGQGTRLTVV.

The V and J genes are TRBV6-6 and TRBJ2-5; no reliable D call. The CDR3 has 13 amino acids. Trimming removed 10 bases from V and 5 bases from J, with 17 bases in between. Germline V gene data show CDR1 as MNHNY and CDR2 as SVGAGI (reference sequence). CDR3 sequence (DNA): TGTGCCACCCTGTCTCGTTCGCGGGAGACCCAGTACTTC. Amino acid sequence: CATLSRSRETQYF.

This sequence joins TRBV11-2 and TRBJ1-2, with D unclear. Germline V gene lookup returns CDR1 SGHAT and CDR2 FQNNGV. The CDR3 is made up of 14 amino acids. Trimming took 1 base from V and 4 from J, leaving 10 bases between them. The CDR3 sequence is CASSLGGPIYGYTF. The CDR3 DNA reads TGTGCCAGCAGCTTAGGCGGGCCCATCTATGGCTACACCTTC. Supplemented by reference TRBV11-2 and TRBJ1-2, the full variable domain reads EAGVAQSPRYKIIEKRQSVAFWCNPISGHATLYWYQQILGQGPKLLIQFQNNGVVDDSQLPKDRFSAERLKGVDSTLKIQPAKLEDSAVYLCASSLGGPIYGYTFGSGTRLTVV.

The chain has TRBV6-5 and TRBJ2-5; 7 nucleotides line up with TRBD1. Judging by the DNA end, TRBJ2-7 fits better; the J call may be wrong. CDR3 length: 13 amino acids. Germline V gene data show CDR1 as MNHEY and CDR2 as SVGAGI. The DNA for the CDR3 is TGTGCCAGCAGTACTGGGACAGTCTACGAGCAGTACTTC. This encodes CASSTGTVYEQYF.

The sample holds a few counts of this clonotype. The chain links TRBV7-2 to TRBJ1-1, with no clear D. CDR1 is SGHTA, CDR2 FQGNSA, per germline. The CDR3 is 13 residues long. The V end lost 1 base, the J end lost 4 bases, and 7 bases lay between the germline ends. The CDR3 nucleotides read TGTGCCAGCAGCTTAGACCCCCTCACTGAAGCTTTCTTT. Translated, it gives CASSLDPLTEAFF.

A few counts support this clonotype. The V and J genes are TRBV20-1 and TRBJ2-1; D is possibly TRBD1 (5 bases). This CDR3 is built from 18 residues. The germline V and J ends were trimmed by 0 bases and 7 bases, with 25 bases remaining between them. Germline assignment: CDR1 DFQATT and CDR2 SNEGSKA (reference sequence). The CDR3 loop reads CSARDKVWGPRSGNEQFF. The CDR3 coding sequence is TGCAGTGCTAGAGATAAAGTGTGGGGCCCTCGAAGTGGGAATGAGCAGTTCTTC.